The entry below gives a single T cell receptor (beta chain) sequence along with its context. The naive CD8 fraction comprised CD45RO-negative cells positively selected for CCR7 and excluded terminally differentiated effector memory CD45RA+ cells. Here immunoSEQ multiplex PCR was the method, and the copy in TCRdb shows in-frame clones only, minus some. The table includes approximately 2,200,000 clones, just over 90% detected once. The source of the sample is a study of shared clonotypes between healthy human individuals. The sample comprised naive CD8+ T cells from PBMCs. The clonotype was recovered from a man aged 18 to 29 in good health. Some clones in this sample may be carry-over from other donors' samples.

In DNA, the CDR3 is TGTGCCAGCAGCCTGGGACAGTTCTCTGGAAACACCATATATTTT. The encoded protein is CASSLGQFSGNTIYF. This chain joins TRBV9 and TRBJ1-3; TRBD1 agrees at 7 bases. V lost 4 bases and J lost 0; bases outside the gene matches: 4. CDR3 length: 15 amino acids. Germline lookup yields CDR1 SGDLS and CDR2 YYNGEE.